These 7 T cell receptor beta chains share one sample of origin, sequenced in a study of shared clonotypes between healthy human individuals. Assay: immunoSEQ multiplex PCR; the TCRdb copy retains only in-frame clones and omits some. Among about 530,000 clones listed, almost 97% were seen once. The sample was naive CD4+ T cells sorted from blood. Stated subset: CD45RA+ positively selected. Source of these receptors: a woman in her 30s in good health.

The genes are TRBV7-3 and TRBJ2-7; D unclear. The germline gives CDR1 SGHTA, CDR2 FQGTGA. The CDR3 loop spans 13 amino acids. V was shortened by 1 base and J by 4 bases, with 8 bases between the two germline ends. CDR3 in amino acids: CASSLIGGYEQYF. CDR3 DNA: TGTGCCAGCAGCTTAATAGGCGGTTACGAGCAGTACTTC. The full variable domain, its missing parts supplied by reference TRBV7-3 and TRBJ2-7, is GAGVSQTPSNKVTEKGKYVELRCDPISGHTALYWYRQSLGQGPEFLIYFQGTGAADDSGLPNDRFFAVRPEGSVSTLKIQRTERGDSAVYLCASSLIGGYEQYFGPGTRLTVT.

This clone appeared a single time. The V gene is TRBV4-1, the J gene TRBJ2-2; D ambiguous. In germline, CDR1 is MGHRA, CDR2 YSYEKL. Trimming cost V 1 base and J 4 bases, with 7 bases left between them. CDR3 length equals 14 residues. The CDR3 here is CASSQAGVTGELFF. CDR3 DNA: TGCGCCAGCAGCCAAGCCGGAGTCACCGGGGAGCTGTTTTTT.

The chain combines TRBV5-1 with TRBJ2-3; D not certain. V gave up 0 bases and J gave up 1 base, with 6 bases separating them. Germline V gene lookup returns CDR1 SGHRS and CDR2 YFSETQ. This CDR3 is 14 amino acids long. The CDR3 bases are TGCGCCAGCAGCTTGGCCCAGCGCACAGATACGCAGTATTTT. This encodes CASSLAQRTDTQYF.

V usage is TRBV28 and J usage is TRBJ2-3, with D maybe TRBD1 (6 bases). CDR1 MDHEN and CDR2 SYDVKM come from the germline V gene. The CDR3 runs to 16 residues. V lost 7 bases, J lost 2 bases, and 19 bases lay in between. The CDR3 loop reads CASTLGAGDYTDTQYF. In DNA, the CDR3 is TGTGCCAGCACCCTCGGGGCAGGGGATTACACAGATACGCAGTATTTT.

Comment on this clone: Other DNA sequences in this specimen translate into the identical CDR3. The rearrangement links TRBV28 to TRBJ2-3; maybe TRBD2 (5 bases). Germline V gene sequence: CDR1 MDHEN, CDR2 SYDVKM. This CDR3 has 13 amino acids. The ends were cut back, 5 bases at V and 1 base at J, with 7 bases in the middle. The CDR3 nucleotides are TGTGCCAGCAGTAGCGGAGGCACAGATACGCAGTATTTT. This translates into CASSSGGTDTQYF.

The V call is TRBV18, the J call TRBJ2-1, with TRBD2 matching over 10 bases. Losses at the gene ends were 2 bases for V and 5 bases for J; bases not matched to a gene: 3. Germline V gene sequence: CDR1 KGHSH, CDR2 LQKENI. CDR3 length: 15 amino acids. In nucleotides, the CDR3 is TGTGCCAGCTCACCATCTAGCGGGAGACACAATGAGCAGTTCTTC. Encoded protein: CASSPSSGRHNEQFF.

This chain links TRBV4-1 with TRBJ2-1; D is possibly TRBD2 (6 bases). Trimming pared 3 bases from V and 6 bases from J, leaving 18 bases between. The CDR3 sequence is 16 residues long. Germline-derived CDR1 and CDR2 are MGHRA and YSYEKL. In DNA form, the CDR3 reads TGCGCCAGCAGCCAGTCGAGACTAGGGAACCCCAATGAGCAGTTCTTC. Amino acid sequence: CASSQSRLGNPNEQFF.